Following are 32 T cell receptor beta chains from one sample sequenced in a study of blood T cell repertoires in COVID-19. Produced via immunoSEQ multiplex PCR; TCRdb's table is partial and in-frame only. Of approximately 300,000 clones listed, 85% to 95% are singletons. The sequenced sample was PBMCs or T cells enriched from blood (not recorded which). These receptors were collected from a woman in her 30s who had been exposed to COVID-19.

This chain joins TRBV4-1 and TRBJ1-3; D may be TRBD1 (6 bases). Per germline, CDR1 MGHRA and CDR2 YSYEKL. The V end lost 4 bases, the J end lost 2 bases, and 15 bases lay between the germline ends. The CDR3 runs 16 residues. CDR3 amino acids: CASSPEQGFPGNTIYF. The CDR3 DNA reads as TGCGCCAGCAGCCCGGAACAGGGATTCCCTGGAAACACCATATATTTT.

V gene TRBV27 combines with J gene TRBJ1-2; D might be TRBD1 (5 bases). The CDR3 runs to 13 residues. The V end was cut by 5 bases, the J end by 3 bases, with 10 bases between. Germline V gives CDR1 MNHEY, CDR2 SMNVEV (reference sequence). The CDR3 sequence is CASSLRVDYGYTF. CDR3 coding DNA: TGTGCCAGCAGTCTCAGGGTTGACTATGGCTACACCTTC.

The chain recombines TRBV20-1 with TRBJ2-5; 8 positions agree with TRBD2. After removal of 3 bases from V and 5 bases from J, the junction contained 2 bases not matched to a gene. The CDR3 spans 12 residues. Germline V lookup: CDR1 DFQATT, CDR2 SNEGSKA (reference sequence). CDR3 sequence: CSASPGGETQYF. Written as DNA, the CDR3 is TGCAGTGCTAGTCCGGGGGGGGAGACCCAGTACTTC.

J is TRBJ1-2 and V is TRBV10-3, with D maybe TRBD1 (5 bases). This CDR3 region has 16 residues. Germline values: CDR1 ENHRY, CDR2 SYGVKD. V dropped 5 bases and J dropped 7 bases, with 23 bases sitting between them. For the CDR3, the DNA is TGTGCCATCAGTTCTTCGAGGGACTCCCAAAGTAGTGGCTACACCTTC. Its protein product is CAISSSRDSQSSGYTF.

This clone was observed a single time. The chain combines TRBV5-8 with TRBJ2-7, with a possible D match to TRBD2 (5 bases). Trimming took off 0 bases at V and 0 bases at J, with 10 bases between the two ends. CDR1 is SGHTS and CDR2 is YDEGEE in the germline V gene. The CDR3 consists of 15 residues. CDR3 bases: TGTGCCAGCAGCTTGGTTGCCGGGGACTCCTACGAGCAGTACTTC. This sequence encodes CASSLVAGDSYEQYF.

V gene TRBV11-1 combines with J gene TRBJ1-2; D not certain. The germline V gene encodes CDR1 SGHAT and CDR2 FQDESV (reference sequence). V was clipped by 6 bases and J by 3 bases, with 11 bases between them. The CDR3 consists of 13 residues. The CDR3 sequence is CASRASGYYGYTF. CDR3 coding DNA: TGTGCCAGCAGGGCCTCGGGGTACTATGGCTACACCTTC.

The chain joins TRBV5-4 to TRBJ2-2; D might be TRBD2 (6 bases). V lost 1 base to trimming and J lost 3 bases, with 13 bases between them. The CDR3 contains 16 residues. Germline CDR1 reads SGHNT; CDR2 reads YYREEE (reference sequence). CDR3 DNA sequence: TGTGCCAGCAGCTTGCAAGGGCGGGGAGACACCGGGGAGCTGTTTTTT. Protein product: CASSLQGRGDTGELFF.

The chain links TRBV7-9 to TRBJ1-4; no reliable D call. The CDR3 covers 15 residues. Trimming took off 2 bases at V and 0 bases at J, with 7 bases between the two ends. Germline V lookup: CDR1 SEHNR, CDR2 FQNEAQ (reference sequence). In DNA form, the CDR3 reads TGTGCCAGCAGCTTACCGAGTGCAACTAATGAAAAACTGTTTTTT. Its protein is CASSLPSATNEKLFF.

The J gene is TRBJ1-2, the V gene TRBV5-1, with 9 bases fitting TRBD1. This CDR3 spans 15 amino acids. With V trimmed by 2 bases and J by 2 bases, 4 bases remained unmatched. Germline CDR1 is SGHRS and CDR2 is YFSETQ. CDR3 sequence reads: CASSLYRGQNYGYTF. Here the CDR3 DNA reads TGCGCCAGCAGCTTATACAGGGGGCAAAACTATGGCTACACCTTC.

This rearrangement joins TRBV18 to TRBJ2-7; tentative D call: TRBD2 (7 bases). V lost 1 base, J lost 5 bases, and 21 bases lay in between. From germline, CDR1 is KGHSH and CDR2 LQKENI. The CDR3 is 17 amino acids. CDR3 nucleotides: TGTGCCAGCTCACCACGGGAGGGGGTGACATCCCCCCACGAGCAGTACTTC. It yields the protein CASSPREGVTSPHEQYF.

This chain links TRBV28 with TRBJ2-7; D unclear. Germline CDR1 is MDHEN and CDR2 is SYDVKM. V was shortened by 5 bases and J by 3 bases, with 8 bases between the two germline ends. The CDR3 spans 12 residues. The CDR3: CASSTPDYEQYF. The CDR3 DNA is TGTGCCAGCAGTACACCTGACTACGAGCAGTACTTC.

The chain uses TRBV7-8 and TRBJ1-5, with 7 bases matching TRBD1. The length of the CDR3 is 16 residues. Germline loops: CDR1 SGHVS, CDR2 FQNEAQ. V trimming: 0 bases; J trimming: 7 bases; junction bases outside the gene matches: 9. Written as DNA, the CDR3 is TGTGCCAGCAGCTTAGCCCTTCGACAGGGTGGACAGCCCCAGCATTTT. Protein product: CASSLALRQGGQPQHF.

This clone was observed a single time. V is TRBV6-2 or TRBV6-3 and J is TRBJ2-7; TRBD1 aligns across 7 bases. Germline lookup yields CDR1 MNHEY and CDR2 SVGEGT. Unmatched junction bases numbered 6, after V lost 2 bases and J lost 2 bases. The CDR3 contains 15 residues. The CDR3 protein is CASSYGTVSTYEQYF. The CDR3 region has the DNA TGTGCCAGCAGTTACGGGACAGTCTCCACCTACGAGCAGTACTTC.

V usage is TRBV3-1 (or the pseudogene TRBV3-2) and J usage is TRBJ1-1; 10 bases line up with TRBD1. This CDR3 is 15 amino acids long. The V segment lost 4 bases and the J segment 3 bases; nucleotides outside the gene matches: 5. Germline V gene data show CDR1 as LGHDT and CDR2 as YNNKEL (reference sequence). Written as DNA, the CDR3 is TGTGCCAGCAGCCGCTGGGACAGGGGAGACACTGAAGCTTTCTTT. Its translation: CASSRWDRGDTEAFF.

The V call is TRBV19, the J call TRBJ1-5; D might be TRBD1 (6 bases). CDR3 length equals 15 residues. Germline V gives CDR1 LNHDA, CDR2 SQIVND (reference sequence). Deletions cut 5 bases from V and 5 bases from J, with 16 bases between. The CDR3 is CASSSPGDIYQPQHF. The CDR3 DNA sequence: TGTGCCAGTAGTTCGCCAGGGGACATTTATCAGCCCCAGCATTTT.

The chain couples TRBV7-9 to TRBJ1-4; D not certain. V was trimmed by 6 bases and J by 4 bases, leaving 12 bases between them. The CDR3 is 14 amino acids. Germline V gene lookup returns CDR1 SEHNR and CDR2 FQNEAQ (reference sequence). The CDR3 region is CASSAGLFNEKLFF. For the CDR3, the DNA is TGTGCCAGCAGTGCGGGCCTTTTTAATGAAAAACTGTTTTTT.

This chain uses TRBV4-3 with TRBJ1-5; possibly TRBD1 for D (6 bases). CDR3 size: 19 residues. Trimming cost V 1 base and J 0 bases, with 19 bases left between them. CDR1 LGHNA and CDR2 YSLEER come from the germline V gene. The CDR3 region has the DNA TGCGCCAGCAGCCAAGTGTTTGGACAGCCGATTTATAGCAATCAGCCCCAGCATTTT. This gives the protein CASSQVFGQPIYSNQPQHF.

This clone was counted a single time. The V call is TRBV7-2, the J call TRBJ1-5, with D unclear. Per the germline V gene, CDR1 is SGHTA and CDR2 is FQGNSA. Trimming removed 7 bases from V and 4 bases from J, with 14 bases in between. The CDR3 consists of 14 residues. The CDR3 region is CASTRMGGNQPQHF. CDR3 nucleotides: TGTGCCAGCACCCGAATGGGAGGGAATCAGCCCCAGCATTTT.

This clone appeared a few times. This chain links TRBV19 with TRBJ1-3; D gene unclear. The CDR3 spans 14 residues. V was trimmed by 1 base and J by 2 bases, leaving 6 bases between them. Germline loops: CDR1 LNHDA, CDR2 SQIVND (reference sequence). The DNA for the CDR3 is TGTGCCAGTAGTATAGGAGGCGCTGGAAACACCATATATTTT. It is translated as CASSIGGAGNTIYF.

The CDR3 region has the DNA TGCGCCAGCAGCCAAGATCGTCTCGGGGGGCCAGACCCAGATACGCAGTATTTT. Translating it yields CASSQDRLGGPDPDTQYF. The rearrangement links TRBV4-3 to TRBJ2-3; weak D call: TRBD2 (7 bases). The CDR3 is 18 amino acids. Germline assignment: CDR1 LGHNA and CDR2 YSLEER. With 0 bases removed from V and 4 bases from J, the gap between germline ends came to 20 bases.

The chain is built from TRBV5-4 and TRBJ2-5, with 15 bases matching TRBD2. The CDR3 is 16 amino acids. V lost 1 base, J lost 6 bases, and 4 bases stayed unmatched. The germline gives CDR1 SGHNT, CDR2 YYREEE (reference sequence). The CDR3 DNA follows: TGTGCCAGCAGCTTGAGGACTAGCGGGGGGGAAAAGACCCAGTACTTC. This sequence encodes CASSLRTSGGEKTQYF.

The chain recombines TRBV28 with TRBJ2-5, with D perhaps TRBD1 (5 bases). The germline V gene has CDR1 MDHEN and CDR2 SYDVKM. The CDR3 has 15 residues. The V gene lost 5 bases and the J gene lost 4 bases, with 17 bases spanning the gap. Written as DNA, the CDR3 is TGTGCCAGCAGTCCCTATGAGGCCAGGGCAGAGACCCAGTACTTC. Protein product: CASSPYEARAETQYF. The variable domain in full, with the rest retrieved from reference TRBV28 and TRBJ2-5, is DVKVTQSSRYLVKRTGEKVFLECVQDMDHENMFWYRQDPGLGLRLIYFSYDVKMKEKGDIPEGYSVSREKKERFSLILESASTNQTSMYLCASSPYEARAETQYFGPGTRLLVL.

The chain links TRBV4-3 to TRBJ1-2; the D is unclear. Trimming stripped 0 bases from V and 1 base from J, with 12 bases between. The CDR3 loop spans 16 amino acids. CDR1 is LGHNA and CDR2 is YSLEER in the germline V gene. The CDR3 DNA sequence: TGCGCCAGCAGCCAAGACCGACGGAGGGTTAACTATGGCTACACCTTC. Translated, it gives CASSQDRRRVNYGYTF.

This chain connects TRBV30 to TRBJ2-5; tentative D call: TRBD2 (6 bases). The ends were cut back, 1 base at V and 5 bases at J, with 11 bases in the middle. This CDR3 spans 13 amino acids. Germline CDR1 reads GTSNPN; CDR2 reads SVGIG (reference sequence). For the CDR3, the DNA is TGTGCCTGGAGTGCTAGCGATTTTGAGACCCAGTACTTC. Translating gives CAWSASDFETQYF.

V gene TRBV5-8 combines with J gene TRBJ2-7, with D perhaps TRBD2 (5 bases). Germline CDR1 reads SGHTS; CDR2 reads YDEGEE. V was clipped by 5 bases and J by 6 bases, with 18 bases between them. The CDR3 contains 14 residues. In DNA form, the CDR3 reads TGTGCCAGCAGGGTAGCCGGGGTACTACGCGAGCAGTACTTC. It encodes CASRVAGVLREQYF.

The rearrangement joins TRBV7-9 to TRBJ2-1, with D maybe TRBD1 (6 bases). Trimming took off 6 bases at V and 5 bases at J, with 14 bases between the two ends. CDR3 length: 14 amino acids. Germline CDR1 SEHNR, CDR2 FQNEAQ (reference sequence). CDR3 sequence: CASRRPGQDNEQFF. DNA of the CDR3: TGTGCCAGCAGACGGCCGGGACAAGACAATGAGCAGTTCTTC.

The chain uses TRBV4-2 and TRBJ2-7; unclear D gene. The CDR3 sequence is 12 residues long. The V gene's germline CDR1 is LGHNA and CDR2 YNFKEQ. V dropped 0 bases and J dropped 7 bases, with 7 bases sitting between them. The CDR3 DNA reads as TGTGCCAGCAGCCAAGACGGTCCGGAGCAGTACTTC. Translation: CASSQDGPEQYF.

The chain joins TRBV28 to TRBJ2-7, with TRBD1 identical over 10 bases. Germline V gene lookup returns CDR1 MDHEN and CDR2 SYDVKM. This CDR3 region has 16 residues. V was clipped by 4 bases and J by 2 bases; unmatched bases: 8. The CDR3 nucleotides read TGTGCCAGCAGTTCTCCGGGACAGGGGATTACCTACGAGCAGTACTTC. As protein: CASSSPGQGITYEQYF.

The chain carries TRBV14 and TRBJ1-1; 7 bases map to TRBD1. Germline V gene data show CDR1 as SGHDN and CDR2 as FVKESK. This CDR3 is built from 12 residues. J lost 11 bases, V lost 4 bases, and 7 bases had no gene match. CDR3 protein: CASSPGGTAAFF. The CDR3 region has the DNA TGTGCCAGCAGCCCAGGGGGGACTGCGGCTTTCTTT.

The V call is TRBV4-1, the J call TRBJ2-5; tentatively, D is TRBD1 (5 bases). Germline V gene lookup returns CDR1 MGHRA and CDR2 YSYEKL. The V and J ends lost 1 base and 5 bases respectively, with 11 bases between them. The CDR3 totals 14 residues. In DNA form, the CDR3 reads TGCGCCAGCAGCCAAGTTATGGGGCGGGAGACCCAGTACTTC. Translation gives CASSQVMGRETQYF.

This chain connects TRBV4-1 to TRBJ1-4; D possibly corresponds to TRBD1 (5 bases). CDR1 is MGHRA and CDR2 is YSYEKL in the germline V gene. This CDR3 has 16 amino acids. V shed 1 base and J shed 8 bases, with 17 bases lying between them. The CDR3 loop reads CASSQGEGAAGEKLFF. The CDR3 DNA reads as TGCGCCAGCAGCCAAGGGGAAGGGGCAGCGGGGGAAAAACTGTTTTTT.

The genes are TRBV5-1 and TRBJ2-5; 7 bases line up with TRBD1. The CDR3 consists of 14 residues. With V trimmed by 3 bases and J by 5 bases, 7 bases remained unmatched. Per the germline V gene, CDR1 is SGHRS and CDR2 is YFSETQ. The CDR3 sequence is CASSSGQPEETQYF. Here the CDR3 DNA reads TGCGCCAGCAGCTCGGGACAGCCGGAGGAGACCCAGTACTTC.